The source of this T cell receptor (beta chain) is a study of OX40 agonist ivuxolimab in advanced cancers. This CDR3 contains 15 residues. Trimming took 8 bases from V and 5 from J, leaving 21 bases between them. CDR1 is MNHEY, CDR2 SMNVEV, per germline (reference sequence). Method: immunoSEQ multiplex PCR; TCRdb's copy keeps in-frame clones and lacks some. The data hold roughly 34,000 clones, with 80% to 85% observed a single time. The sequence came from an adult with an advanced solid tumor such as melanoma, head and neck, liver or kidney cancer. This material consisted of CD4+ or CD8+ T cells sorted from blood, taken in a trial of the OX40 agonist ivuxolimab. The V call is TRBV27, the J call TRBJ1-2; weak D call: TRBD1 (5 bases). CDR3 nucleotide sequence: TGTGCCAGCCGAATCCTTCGGGGGAATGTATATGGCTACACCTTC. Translating it yields CASRILRGNVYGYTF.